This T cell receptor beta chain was sequenced in a study of blood T cell repertoires in COVID-19. Authors' processing steps: By means of reference gene primer amplification, nucleated cell counts were estimated. The protocol was immunoSEQ multiplex PCR, while the TCRdb copy is restricted to in-frame clones and leaves out a portion. D and trimming were read from the DNA, whereas the V and J calls and clone size are those reported in that table. This table holds about 130,000 clones, 65% to 85% found once. Looked up from germline, CDR1 is SGDLS and CDR2 is YYNGEE. J lost 6 bases, V lost 4 bases, and 7 bases had no gene match. The CDR3 has 16 residues. This clone was counted a single time.

Input material: peripheral blood. This TCR derives from a man between 65 and 85 years old with acute or convalescent COVID-19. The chain links TRBV9 to TRBJ2-1; 13 positions match TRBD2. CDR3 nucleotides: TGTGCCAGCAGCCCCCAACTAGCGGGGGGGCCCAATGAGCAGTTCTTC. Protein sequence: CASSPQLAGGPNEQFF.